A selection of T cell receptor beta chains follows, all from one sample in a study of T cells in Graves' hyperthyroidism and ophthalmopathy. MiXCR, run by TCRdb on the multiplex PCR reads, gives a single entry per CDR3 protein. The sample includes a few hundred thousand distinct CDR3 sequences, under 60% of them seen just once. The sample was peripheral blood or thyroid tissue (not recorded which). The receptors shown here come from an adult woman with Graves' disease, either hyperthyroidism or ophthalmopathy (not recorded which). CDR3s include the opening cysteine and the closing phenylalanine or tryptophan. Each record gives: clone size, CDR3 length, D gene, V gene, J gene, CDR3 DNA, CDR3 protein. D genes are given only for firm matches. Only part of the rows carry a size: once, few, many, or a class if the clone is expanded.

>.|13|.|TRBV29-1|TRBJ1-6
TGCAGCGTCTCAGGTGGGGGTAATTCACCCCTCCACTTT
CSVSGGGNSPLHF
>.|13|.|TRBV10-3|TRBJ1-3
TGTGCCATCAGACCCAGGGATGGAAACACCATATATTTT
CAIRPRDGNTIYF
>.|13|.|TRBV7-4|TRBJ1-3
TGTGCCAGCGGAACTAGCCGGAGCTCCACCATATATTTT
CASGTSRSSTIYF
>many|16|TRBD2|TRBV27|TRBJ2-7
TGTGCCAGCAGCCCTTATCTTCGCGGGAGGGCCGGGGAGCAGTACTTC
CASSPYLRGRAGEQYF
>.|13|.|TRBV15|TRBJ2-5
TGTGCCACCAGCAGAGGTAACCAAGAGACCCAGTACTTC
CATSRGNQETQYF
>.|15|.|TRBV7-9|TRBJ1-4
TGTGCCAGCAGCTTAGCAGGGGCGACCGGGGGAAAACTGTTTTTT
CASSLAGATGGKLFF
>.|19|.|TRBV20-1|TRBJ1-1
TGCAGTGCACCCCCGCTCGGCAGGGGAAGTGGTACTCAGAACACTGAAGCTTTCTTT
CSAPPLGRGSGTQNTEAFF
>.|13|TRBD2|TRBV7-8|TRBJ2-5
TGTGCCAGCAGCGAGGGACTACCTAGGGCCCAGTACTTC
CASSEGLPRAQYF
>.|12|.|TRBV29-1|TRBJ1-1
TGCAGCGTTGAAGACGGGACCGCTGAAGCTTTCTTT
CSVEDGTAEAFF
>many|12|.|TRBV7-9|TRBJ2-5
TGTGCCAGCAGCACAGGGAACCAGCCCCAGTACTTC
CASSTGNQPQYF
>many|15|.|TRBV7-2|TRBJ1-1
TGTGCCAGCAGCTTAGAGGGCAGTGGGGACACTGAAGCTTTCTTT
CASSLEGSGDTEAFF
>.|13|TRBD1|TRBV10-3|TRBJ1-5
TGTGCCACGGGACAGGGCGGCGATCAGCCCCAGCATTTT
CATGQGGDQPQHF
>.|15|.|TRBV7-9|TRBJ1-5
TGTGCCAGCAGCCTATCGGCGGGGCCATATCAGCCCCAGCATTTT
CASSLSAGPYQPQHF
>many|14|.|TRBV24-1|TRBJ2-5
TGTGCCACCGCGCCCCAATGGGGTGGAGAGACCCAGTACTTC
CATAPQWGGETQYF
>.|15|.|TRBV19|TRBJ1-5
TGTGCCAGTAGGGCCAGCAGCACAGGGAATCAGCCCCAGCATTTT
CASRASSTGNQPQHF
>many|13|.|TRBV7-9|TRBJ2-2
TGTGCCAGCAGCCCTGACAGTACCGGGGAGCTGTTTTTT
CASSPDSTGELFF
>many|14|.|TRBV5-4|TRBJ1-2
TGTGCCAGCAGCAAACGAGGAGAGGACTATGGCTACACCTTC
CASSKRGEDYGYTF
>many|17|.|TRBV5-1|TRBJ2-6
TGCGCCAGCAGCTTGTCCACAGGGAACTCTGGGGCCAACGTCCTGACTTTC
CASSLSTGNSGANVLTF
>.|12|.|TRBV29-1|TRBJ2-2
TGCAGCGTTGACCGTGGGCCCGGGGAGCTGTTTTTT
CSVDRGPGELFF
>once|17|TRBD1|TRBV9|TRBJ1-1
TGTGCCAGCAGCGTAGAGGGACAAGTAACAGGGGTAACTGAAGCTTTCTTT
CASSVEGQVTGVTEAFF
>.|14|.|TRBV7-9|TRBJ1-6
TGTGCCAGCAGCACCGCCGGCGGGGCACCTACCCTCCACTTT
CASSTAGGAPTLHF
>.|22|.|TRBV7-6|TRBJ2-7
.
CASSFYICSARRTRALSYEQYF
>.|15|.|TRBV20-1|TRBJ2-7
TGCAGTGCGCACCTGGGACATTTGAGCTCCTACGAGCAGTACTTC
CSAHLGHLSSYEQYF